These T cell receptor beta chains were read from a single sample in a study of monozygotic twins with inflammatory bowel disease. Each CDR3 protein gets one entry in TCRdb, which reprocessed the 5' RACE reads and gives no DNA. The table gives about 170,000 distinct CDR3 sequences; the top ten clones make up more than 2.5% of it. The sample consisted of blood. These TCRs come from a human donor with ulcerative colitis or Crohn's disease, or a healthy co-twin of an affected twin (not recorded which). CDR3s include the opening cysteine and the closing phenylalanine or tryptophan. Each record gives: J gene, V gene, CDR3 protein.

j_call: TRBJ2-2; v_call: TRBV14; cdr3_aa: CASSQDRPNTGELFF
j_call: TRBJ2-7; v_call: TRBV27; cdr3_aa: CASSSLAGTSYEQYF
j_call: TRBJ1-1; v_call: TRBV7-3; cdr3_aa: CASSSGSGDTEAFF
j_call: TRBJ1-5; v_call: TRBV20-1; cdr3_aa: CSAPQGAVNQPQHF
j_call: TRBJ2-7; v_call: TRBV28; cdr3_aa: CASHSGGAREQYF
j_call: TRBJ2-3; v_call: TRBV25-1; cdr3_aa: CASGDRGSDTQYF
j_call: TRBJ1-5; v_call: TRBV6-1; cdr3_aa: CASSEGQGTQPQHF
j_call: TRBJ1-4; v_call: TRBV5-1; cdr3_aa: CASSIREGDEKLFF
j_call: TRBJ2-2; v_call: TRBV5-5; cdr3_aa: CASSPRTGSVWSTGELFF
j_call: TRBJ2-7; v_call: TRBV5-1; cdr3_aa: CASSFSPGYGTYEQYF